The clone carrying this TCR beta chain occurred a few times. The antigen remains undetermined. Template switching by 5'RACE produced TCR cDNA, adding a universal primer site and UMIs. TCRdb independently ran MiXCR on the 5' RACE reads; one entry per CDR3 protein. The sample gives about 170,000 distinct CDR3 sequences, roughly 9.6% of which show up once; 35% to 40% is in the top ten. The sample originates from a study of T cells after yellow fever vaccination. This CDR3 has 14 residues. In germline, CDR1 is MNHEY, CDR2 SMNVEV (reference sequence). Trimming shortened V by 7 bases and J by 6 bases, and 16 bases separated the two germline ends. Notes on the study in general: Clonotypes found in both CD4 and CD8 compartments made up a small share. The study re-detected most primary-vaccination clones after the booster (roughly 96% CD4, approximately 88% CD8).

The chain recombines TRBV27 with TRBJ1-5; D is perhaps TRBD1 (5 bases). The starting material was CD8+ T cells sorted from PBMCs, obtained 15 days after the yellow fever booster vaccination. The TCR sequence derives from a man aged 18-30 years who received the YFV17D yellow fever vaccine. As DNA, the CDR3 is TGTGCCAGCACCCCCCGGCGGGGGTTTCAGCCCCAGCATTTT. Its protein product is CASTPRRGFQPQHF.